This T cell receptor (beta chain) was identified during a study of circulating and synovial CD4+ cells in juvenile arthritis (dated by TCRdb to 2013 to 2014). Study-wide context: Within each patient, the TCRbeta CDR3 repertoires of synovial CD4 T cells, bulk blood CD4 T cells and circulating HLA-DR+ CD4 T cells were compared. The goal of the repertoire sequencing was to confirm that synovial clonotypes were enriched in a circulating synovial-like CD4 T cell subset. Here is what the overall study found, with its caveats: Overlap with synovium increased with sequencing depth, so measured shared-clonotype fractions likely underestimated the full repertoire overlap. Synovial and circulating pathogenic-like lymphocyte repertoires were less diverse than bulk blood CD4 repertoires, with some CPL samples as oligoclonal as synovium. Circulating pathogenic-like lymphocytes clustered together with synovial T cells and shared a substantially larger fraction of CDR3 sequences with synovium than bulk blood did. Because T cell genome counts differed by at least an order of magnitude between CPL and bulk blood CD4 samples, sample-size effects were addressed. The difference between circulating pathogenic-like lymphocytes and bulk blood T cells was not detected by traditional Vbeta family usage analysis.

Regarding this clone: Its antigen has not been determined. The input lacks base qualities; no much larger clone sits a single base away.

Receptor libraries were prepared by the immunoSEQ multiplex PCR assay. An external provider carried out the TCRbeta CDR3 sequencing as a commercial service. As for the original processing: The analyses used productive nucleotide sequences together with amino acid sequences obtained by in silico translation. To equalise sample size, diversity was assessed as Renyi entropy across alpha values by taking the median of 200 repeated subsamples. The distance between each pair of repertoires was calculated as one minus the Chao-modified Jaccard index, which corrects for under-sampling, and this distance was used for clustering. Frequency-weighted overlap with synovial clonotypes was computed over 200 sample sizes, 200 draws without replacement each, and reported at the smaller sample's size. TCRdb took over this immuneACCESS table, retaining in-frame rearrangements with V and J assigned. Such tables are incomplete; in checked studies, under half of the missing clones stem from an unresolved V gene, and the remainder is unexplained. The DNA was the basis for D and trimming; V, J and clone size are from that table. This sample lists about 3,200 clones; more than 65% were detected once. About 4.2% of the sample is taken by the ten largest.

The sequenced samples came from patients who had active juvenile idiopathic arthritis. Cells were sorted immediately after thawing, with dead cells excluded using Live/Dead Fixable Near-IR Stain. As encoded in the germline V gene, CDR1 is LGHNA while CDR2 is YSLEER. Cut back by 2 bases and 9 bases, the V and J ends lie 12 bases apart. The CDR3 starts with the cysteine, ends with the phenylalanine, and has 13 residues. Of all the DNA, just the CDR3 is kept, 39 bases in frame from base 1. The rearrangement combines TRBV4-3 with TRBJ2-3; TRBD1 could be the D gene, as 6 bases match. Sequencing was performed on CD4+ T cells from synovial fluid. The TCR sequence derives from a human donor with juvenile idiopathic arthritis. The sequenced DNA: TGCGCCAGCAGCCAACATCAGGGGTTCACGCAGTATTTT. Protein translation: CASSQHQGFTQYF.